These 2 T cell receptor beta chains share one sample of origin, sequenced in a study of T cell responses to AZD1222 COVID-19 vaccine. Data came from immunoSEQ multiplex PCR; TCRdb stores just in-frame clones and leaves some out. This table holds about 140,000 clones, about 90% found once. Specimen: peripheral blood, collected 28 days after the second dose of the MenACWY control vaccine. The source of these receptors is an adult who received the MenACWY meningococcal vaccine as a control.

This rearrangement joins TRBV28 to TRBJ1-2; no definite D call. Trimming removed 3 bases at V and 0 bases at J, with 5 bases between. The CDR3 sequence is 13 residues long. CDR1 is MDHEN, CDR2 SYDVKM, per germline. The CDR3 is CASSLTPNYGYTF. CDR3 in DNA: TGTGCCAGCAGTTTGACCCCTAACTATGGCTACACCTTC.

This clone was observed a single time. CDR3 bases: TGTGCCAGCTCACCAGTGGTGCGGGGAGGCTACACCTTC. This gives the protein CASSPVVRGGYTF. This chain uses TRBV18 with TRBJ1-2; D is unresolved. Trimming stripped 2 bases from V and 8 bases from J, with 12 bases between. The CDR3 contains 13 residues. Germline V gene data show CDR1 as KGHSH and CDR2 as LQKENI.